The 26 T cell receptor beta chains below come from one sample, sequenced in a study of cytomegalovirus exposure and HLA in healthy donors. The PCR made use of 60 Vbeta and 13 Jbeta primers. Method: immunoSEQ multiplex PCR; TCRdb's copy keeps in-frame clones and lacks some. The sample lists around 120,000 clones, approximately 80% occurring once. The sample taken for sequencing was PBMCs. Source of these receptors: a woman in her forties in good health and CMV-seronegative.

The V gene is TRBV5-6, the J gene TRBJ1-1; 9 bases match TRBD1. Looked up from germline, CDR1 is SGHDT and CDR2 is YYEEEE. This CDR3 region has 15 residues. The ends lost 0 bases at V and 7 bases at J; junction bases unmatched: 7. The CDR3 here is CASSLVVQDRGEAFF. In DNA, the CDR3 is TGTGCCAGCAGCTTGGTGGTACAGGACAGGGGTGAAGCTTTCTTT.

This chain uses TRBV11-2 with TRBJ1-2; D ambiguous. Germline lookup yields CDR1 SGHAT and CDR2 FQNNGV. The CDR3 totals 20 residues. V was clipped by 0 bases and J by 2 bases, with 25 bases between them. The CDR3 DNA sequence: TGTGCCAGCAGCTTAGAGGGAAGCAGATCTAGCCCCGGGCCGAACTATGGCTACACCTTC. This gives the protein CASSLEGSRSSPGPNYGYTF.

As DNA, the CDR3 is TGTGCCAGCAGCCACCAAGGGGCCCTTGCGGTAGAGACCCAGTACTTC. It yields the protein CASSHQGALAVETQYF. The J gene is TRBJ2-5, the V gene TRBV7-2; possibly TRBD1 for D (5 bases). Trimming cost V 5 bases and J 4 bases, with 20 bases left between them. Germline V CDR1 and CDR2: SGHTA, FQGNSA. This CDR3 region has 16 residues.

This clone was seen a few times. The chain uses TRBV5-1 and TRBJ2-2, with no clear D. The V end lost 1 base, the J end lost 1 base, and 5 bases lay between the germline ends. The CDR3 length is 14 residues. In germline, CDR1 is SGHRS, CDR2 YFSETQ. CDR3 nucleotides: TGCGCCAGCAGCTTGCTAGGGAACACCGGGGAGCTGTTTTTT. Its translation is CASSLLGNTGELFF.

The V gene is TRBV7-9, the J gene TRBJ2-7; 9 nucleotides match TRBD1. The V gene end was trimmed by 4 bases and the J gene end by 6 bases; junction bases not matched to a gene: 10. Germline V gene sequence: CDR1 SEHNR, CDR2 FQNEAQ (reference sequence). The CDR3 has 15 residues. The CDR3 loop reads CASSSPGQGRGEQYF. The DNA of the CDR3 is TGTGCCAGCAGCTCGCCGGGACAGGGCCGCGGCGAGCAGTACTTC.

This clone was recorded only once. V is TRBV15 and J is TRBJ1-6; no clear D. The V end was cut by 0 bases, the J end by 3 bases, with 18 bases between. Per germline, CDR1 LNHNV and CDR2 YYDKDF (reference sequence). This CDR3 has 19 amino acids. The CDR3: CATSRDWSFEGSYNSPLHF. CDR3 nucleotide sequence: TGTGCCACCAGCAGAGATTGGAGTTTCGAGGGCAGCTATAATTCACCCCTCCACTTT. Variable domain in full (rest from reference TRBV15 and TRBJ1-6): DAMVIQNPRYQVTQFGKPVTLSCSQTLNHNVMYWYQQKSSQAPKLLFHYYDKDFNNEADTPDNFQSRRPNTSFCFLDIRSPGLGDTAMYLCATSRDWSFEGSYNSPLHFGNGTRLTVT.

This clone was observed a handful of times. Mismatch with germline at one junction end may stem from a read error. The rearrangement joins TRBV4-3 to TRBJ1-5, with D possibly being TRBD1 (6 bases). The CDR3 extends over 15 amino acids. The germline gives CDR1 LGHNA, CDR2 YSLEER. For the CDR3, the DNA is TGCGCCAGCAGCCAAGATGGGCAGGGGAATCGGCCCCAGCATTTT. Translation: CASSQDGQGNRPQHF.

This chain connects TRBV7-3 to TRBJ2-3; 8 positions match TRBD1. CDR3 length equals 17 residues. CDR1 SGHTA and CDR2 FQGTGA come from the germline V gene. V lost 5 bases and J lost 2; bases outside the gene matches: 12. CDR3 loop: CASSLRRRQGITDTQYF. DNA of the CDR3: TGTGCCAGCAGCCTACGCCGCCGACAGGGGATCACAGATACGCAGTATTTT.

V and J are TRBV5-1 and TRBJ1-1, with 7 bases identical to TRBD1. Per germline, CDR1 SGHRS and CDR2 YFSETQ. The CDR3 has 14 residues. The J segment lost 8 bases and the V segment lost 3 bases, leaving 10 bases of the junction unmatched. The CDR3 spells CASSWGQLTAEAFF. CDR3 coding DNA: TGCGCCAGCAGCTGGGGACAGCTCACTGCCGAAGCTTTCTTT. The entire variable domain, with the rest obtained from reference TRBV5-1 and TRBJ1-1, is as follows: KAGVTQTPRYLIKTRGQQVTLSCSPISGHRSVSWYQQTPGQGLQFLFEYFSETQRNKGNFPGRFSGRQFSNSRSEMNVSTLELGDSALYLCASSWGQLTAEAFFGQGTRLTVV.

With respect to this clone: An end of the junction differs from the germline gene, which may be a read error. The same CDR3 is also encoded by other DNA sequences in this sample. The CDR3 loop reads CASSLRGQKLTPRVIGAFF. The CDR3 coding sequence is TGCGCCAGCAGTTTGCGGGGACAGAAACTAACCCCCAGGGTAATAGGAGCTTTCTTT. The chain joins TRBV27 to TRBJ1-1, with 7 bases fitting TRBD1. Germline CDR1 MNHEY, CDR2 SMNVEV (reference sequence). There are 19 residues in the CDR3.

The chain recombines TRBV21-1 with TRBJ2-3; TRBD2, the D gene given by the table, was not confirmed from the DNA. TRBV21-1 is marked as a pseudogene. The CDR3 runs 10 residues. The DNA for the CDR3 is TGTGCCAGCAGCAATAATACGCAGTATTTT. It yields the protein CASSNNTQYF.

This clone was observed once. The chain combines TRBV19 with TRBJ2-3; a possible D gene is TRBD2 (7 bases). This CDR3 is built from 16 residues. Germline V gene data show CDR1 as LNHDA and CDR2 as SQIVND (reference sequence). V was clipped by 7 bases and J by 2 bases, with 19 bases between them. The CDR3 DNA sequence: TGTGCCAGTACCCCCGTGGGGGGGGCCTACACAGATACGCAGTATTTT. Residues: CASTPVGGAYTDTQYF.

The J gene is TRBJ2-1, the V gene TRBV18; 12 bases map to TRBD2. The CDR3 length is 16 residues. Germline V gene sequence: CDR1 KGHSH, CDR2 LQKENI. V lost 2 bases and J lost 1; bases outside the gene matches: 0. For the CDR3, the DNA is TGTGCCAGCTCACCAGGGACTAGCGGGTCCTACAATGAGCAGTTCTTC. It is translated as CASSPGTSGSYNEQFF.

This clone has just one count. The CDR3 protein is CASSSNAAAGDTQYF. In DNA, the CDR3 is TGTGCCAGCAGTTCTAATGCGGCTGCCGGAGATACGCAGTATTTT. V is TRBV27 and J is TRBJ2-3; D unresolved. This CDR3 contains 15 residues. Germline loops: CDR1 MNHEY, CDR2 SMNVEV (reference sequence). Trimming cost V 4 bases and J 5 bases, with 16 bases left between them.

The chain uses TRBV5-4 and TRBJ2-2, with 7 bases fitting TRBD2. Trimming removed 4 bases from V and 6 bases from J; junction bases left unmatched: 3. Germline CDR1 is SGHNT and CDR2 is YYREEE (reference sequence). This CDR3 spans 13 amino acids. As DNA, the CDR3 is TGTGCCAGCAGCCGGGGGGTCCCCGGGGAGCTGTTTTTT. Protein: CASSRGVPGELFF.

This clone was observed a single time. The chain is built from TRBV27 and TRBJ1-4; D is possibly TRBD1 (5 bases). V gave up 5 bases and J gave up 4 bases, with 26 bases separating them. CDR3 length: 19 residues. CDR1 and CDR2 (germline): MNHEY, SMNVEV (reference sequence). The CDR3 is CASSLTSFVSGRDNEKLFF. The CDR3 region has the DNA TGTGCCAGCAGTCTTACCTCATTTGTATCAGGGAGGGATAATGAAAAACTGTTTTTT.

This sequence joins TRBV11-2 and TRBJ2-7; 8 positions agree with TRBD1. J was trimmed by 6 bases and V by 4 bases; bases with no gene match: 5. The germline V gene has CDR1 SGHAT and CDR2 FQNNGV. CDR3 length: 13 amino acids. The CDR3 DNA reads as TGTGCCAGCAGCTCGGAGACAGGGGTCGAGCAGTACTTC. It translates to CASSSETGVEQYF.

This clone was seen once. The chain's CDR3 is CASSRGVMNTEAFF. The CDR3 DNA follows: TGTGCCAGCAGCCGTGGAGTTATGAACACTGAAGCTTTCTTT. The chain is built from TRBV4-2 and TRBJ1-1; D is uncertain. V was cut by 4 bases and J by 0 bases, with 9 bases left in between. The germline V gene encodes CDR1 LGHNA and CDR2 YNFKEQ. The CDR3 has 14 amino acids.

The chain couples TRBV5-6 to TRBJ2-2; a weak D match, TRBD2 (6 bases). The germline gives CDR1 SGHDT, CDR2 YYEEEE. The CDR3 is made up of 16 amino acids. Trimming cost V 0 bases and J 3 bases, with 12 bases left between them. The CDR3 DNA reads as TGTGCCAGCAGCTTGGGAGCGGGCCCGTACACCGGGGAGCTGTTTTTT. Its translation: CASSLGAGPYTGELFF.

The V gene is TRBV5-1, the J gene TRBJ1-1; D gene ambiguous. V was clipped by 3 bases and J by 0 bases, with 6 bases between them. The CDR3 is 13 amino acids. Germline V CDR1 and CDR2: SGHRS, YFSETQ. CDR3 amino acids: CASSSHLNTEAFF. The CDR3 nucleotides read TGCGCCAGCAGCTCGCACTTGAACACTGAAGCTTTCTTT.

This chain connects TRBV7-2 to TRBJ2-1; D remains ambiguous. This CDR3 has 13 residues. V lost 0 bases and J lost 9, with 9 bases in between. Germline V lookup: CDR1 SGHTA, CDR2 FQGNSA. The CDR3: CASSLAILREQFF. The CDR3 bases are TGTGCCAGCAGCTTAGCAATTCTTCGTGAGCAGTTCTTC.

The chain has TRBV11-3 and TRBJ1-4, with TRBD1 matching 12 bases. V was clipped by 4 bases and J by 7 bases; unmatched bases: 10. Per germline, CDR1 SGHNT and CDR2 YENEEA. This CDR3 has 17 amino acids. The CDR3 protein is CASSSGTGGNFGEKLFF. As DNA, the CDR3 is TGTGCCAGCAGCTCCGGGACAGGGGGCAACTTTGGTGAAAAACTGTTTTTT.

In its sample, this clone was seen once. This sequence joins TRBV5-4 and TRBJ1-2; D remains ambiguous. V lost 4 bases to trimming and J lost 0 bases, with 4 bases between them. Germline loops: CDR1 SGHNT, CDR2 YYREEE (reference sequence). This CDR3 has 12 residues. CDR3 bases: TGTGCCAGCAGCCTAGCTAACTATGGCTACACCTTC. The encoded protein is CASSLANYGYTF. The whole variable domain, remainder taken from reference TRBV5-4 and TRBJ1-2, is ETGVTQSPTHLIKTRGQQVTLRCSSQSGHNTVSWYQQALGQGPQFIFQYYREEENGRGNFPPRFSGLQFPNYSSELNVNALELDDSALYLCASSLANYGYTFGSGTRLTVV.

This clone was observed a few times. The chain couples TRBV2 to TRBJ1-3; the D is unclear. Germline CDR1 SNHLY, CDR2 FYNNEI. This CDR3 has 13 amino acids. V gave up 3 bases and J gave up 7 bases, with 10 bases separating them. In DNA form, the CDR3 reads TGTGCCAGCAGTGAGGGGAGGGATAACACCATATATTTT. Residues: CASSEGRDNTIYF.

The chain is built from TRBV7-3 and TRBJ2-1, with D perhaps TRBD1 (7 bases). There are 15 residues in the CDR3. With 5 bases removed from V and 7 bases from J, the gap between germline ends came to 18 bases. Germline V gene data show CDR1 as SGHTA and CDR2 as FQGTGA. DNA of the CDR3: TGTGCCAGCAGCCCACAGGGGAGGTCGGGGAATGAGCAGTTCTTC. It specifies CASSPQGRSGNEQFF.

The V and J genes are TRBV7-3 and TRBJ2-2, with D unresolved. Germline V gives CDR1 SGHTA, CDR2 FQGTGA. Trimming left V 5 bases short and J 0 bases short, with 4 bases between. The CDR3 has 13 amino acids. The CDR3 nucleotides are TGTGCCAGCAGCACAGCGAACACCGGGGAGCTGTTTTTT. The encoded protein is CASSTANTGELFF. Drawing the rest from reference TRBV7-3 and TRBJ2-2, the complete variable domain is GAGVSQTPSNKVTEKGKYVELRCDPISGHTALYWYRQSLGQGPEFLIYFQGTGAADDSGLPNDRFFAVRPEGSVSTLKIQRTERGDSAVYLCASSTANTGELFFGEGSRLTVL.